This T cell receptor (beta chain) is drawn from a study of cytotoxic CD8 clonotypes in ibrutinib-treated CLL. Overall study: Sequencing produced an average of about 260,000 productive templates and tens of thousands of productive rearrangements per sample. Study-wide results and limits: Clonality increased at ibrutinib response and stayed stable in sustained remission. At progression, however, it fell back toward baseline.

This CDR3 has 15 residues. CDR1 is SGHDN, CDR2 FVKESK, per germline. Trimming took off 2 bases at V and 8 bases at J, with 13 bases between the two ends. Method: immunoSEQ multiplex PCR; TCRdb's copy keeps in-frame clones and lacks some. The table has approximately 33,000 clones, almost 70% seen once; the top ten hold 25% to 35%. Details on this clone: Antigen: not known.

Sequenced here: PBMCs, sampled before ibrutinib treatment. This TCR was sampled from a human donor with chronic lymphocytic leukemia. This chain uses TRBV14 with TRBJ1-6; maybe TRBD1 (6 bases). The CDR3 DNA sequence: TGTGCCAGCAGCCAACCGGGACACCGGGATTCACCCCTCCACTTT. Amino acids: CASSQPGHRDSPLHF. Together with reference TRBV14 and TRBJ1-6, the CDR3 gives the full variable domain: EAGVTQFPSHSVIEKGQTVTLRCDPISGHDNLYWYRRVMGKEIKFLLHFVKESKQDESGMPNNRFLAERTGGTYSTLKVQPAELEDSGVYFCASSQPGHRDSPLHFGNGTRLTVT.